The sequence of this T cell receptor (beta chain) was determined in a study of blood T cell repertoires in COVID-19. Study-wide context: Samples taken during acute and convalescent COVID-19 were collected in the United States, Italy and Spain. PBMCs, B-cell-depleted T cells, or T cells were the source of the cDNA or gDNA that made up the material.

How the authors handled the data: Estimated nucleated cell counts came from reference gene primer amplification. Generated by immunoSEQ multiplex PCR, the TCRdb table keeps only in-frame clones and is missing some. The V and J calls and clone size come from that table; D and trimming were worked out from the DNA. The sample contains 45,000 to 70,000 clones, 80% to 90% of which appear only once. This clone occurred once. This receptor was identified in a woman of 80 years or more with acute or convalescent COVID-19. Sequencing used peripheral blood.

As DNA, the CDR3 is TGTGCCAGCAGTCCGTCCCGGGACAGGGATAATACGCAGTATTTT. Its protein is CASSPSRDRDNTQYF. This chain links TRBV6-5 with TRBJ2-3; 9 bases are a match to TRBD1. The junction had 10 bases not matched to a gene; V was cut back by 5 bases and J by 7 bases. CDR1 is MNHEY, CDR2 SVGAGI, per germline. This CDR3 comprises 15 residues.